This T cell receptor beta chain derives from a study of blood T cell repertoires in COVID-19. Turning to the study itself: Samples of COVID-19 (acute and convalescent) were obtained from the United States, Italy and Spain. T cells, B-cell-depleted T cells, or PBMCs provided the cDNA or gDNA that served as material.

Patients in Seattle were enrolled during active infection, then followed longitudinally. Original data processing: Nucleated cell counts were estimated from reference gene primer amplification. Clones were sequenced by immunoSEQ multiplex PCR, and TCRdb holds only the in-frame ones, with some missing. The DNA gave D and trimming, while V, J and clone size come from that table. The sample contains roughly 300,000 clones, roughly 90% of which appear only once. Unmatched junction bases numbered 10, after V lost 0 bases and J lost 0 bases. CDR3 length: 19 amino acids. Germline V gene lookup returns CDR1 SGHNT and CDR2 YENEEA.

This clonotype originated in a woman in her 30s with COVID-19, enrolled during active disease. Material for sequencing was peripheral blood. This sequence joins TRBV11-3 and TRBJ1-5; 8 bases align to TRBD1. This CDR3 reads CASSLDQGAQEFSNQPQHF. CDR3 in DNA: TGTGCCAGCAGCTTAGATCAGGGGGCTCAAGAATTTAGCAATCAGCCCCAGCATTTT.